Listed here are 10 T cell receptor beta chains from one sample, sequenced in a study of T cell repertoires in cytomegalovirus infection. These receptors are not linked to any known antigen. One entry per CDR3 protein results from TCRdb running MiXCR on the reads. Altogether fewer than 60,000 distinct CDR3 sequences are present, around a fifth being singletons, with the ten largest covering about four fifths. The sequences come from CD8+ T cells from cultured PBMCs, collected from culture after CMV antigen stimulation. The receptors come from a human donor in good health (CMV status not recorded). Some clones in this sample may be carry-over from other donors' samples.

This clonotype was counted between two and nine times. The CDR3 protein is CASSQVERRSSYEQYF. CDR3 nucleotides: TGCGCCAGCAGCCAAGTCGAGCGGCGTTCCTCCTACGAGCAGTACTTC. The chain uses TRBV4-3 and TRBJ2-7; D is possibly TRBD2 (5 bases). V gave up 1 base and J gave up 0 bases, with 13 bases separating them. Germline-derived CDR1 and CDR2 are LGHNA and YSLEER. The CDR3 loop spans 16 amino acids.

This sequence joins TRBV4-1 and TRBJ2-7; 10 bases align to TRBD2. The CDR3 is 15 residues long. V shed 3 bases and J 0 bases; nucleotides not matched to a gene: 2. From germline, CDR1 is MGHRA and CDR2 YSYEKL. CDR3 in DNA: TGCGCCAGCAGCCATTTAGCGGGGGGCTCCTACGAGCAGTACTTC. Translated, it gives CASSHLAGGSYEQYF.

This clonotype turned up a few times. V gene TRBV6-2 or TRBV6-3 combines with J gene TRBJ1-4; D might be TRBD1 (5 bases). Trimming left V 0 bases short and J 8 bases short, with 10 bases between. CDR3 length equals 14 residues. Looked up from germline, CDR1 is MNHEY and CDR2 is SVGEGT. The CDR3 sequence: CASSYSTDTEKLFF. Written as DNA, the CDR3 is TGTGCCAGCAGTTACTCGACAGATACAGAAAAACTGTTTTTT.

This clonotype has ten or more counts. The chain is built from TRBV20-1 and TRBJ1-1; TRBD1 agrees at 8 bases. The ends lost 2 bases at V and 1 base at J; junction bases unmatched: 24. CDR3 length equals 21 residues. The V gene's germline CDR1 is DFQATT and CDR2 SNEGSKA (reference sequence). This chain's CDR3 is CSARLLPDRASRRAKNTEAFF. The CDR3 bases are TGCAGTGCTAGACTCTTACCGGACAGGGCGTCACGGAGGGCAAAGAACACTGAAGCTTTCTTT.

The J gene is TRBJ2-1, the V gene TRBV19; D possibly corresponds to TRBD1 (5 bases). The CDR3 length is 19 residues. V lost 4 bases and J lost 3, with 25 bases in between. Germline V CDR1 and CDR2: LNHDA, SQIVND (reference sequence). The CDR3 nucleotides read TGTGCCAGTAGTACCCTGAAGCTGACAGAGAGCTTACGCTACAATGAGCAGTTCTTC. Protein: CASSTLKLTESLRYNEQFF.

This clonotype was counted only a few times. The CDR3 sequence: CASSHEAVGDLVSPLHF. The CDR3 nucleotides are TGTGCCAGCAGTCATGAGGCCGTCGGAGATTTGGTTTCACCCCTCCACTTT. J is TRBJ1-6 and V is TRBV6-1; D uncertain. This CDR3 spans 17 amino acids. Germline assignment: CDR1 MNHNS and CDR2 SASEGT. V was trimmed by 5 bases and J by 9 bases, leaving 23 bases between them.

This clonotype came up many times. The V gene is TRBV28, the J gene TRBJ2-2; 8 positions match TRBD2. Trimming took 4 bases from V and 0 from J; bases not matched to a gene: 16. This CDR3 spans 20 amino acids. CDR1 and CDR2 from the germline V gene are MDHEN and SYDVKM. CDR3 DNA sequence: TGTGCCAGCAGTTCACTTAGGTTTGAACTAGCGGTCGCGAACACCGGGGAGCTGTTTTTT. It yields the protein CASSSLRFELAVANTGELFF.

J is TRBJ1-3 and V is TRBV7-2; D is perhaps TRBD1 (5 bases). V lost 4 bases, J lost 1 base, and 14 bases lay in between. This CDR3 spans 16 amino acids. CDR1 and CDR2 (germline): SGHTA, FQGNSA. The CDR3 loop reads CASSYLGGESGNTIYF. CDR3 nucleotide sequence: TGTGCCAGCAGCTATTTGGGGGGGGAATCTGGAAACACCATATATTTT.

The rearrangement links TRBV20-1 to TRBJ1-1, with 9 positions matching TRBD1. This CDR3 has 14 amino acids. Looked up from germline, CDR1 is DFQATT and CDR2 is SNEGSKA (reference sequence). J was trimmed by 9 bases and V by 4 bases; bases with no gene match: 12. The CDR3 nucleotides read TGCAGTGCTATCTGGACAGGGGAGAAGGAGAAAGCTTTCTTT. This gives the protein CSAIWTGEKEKAFF.

This clonotype was recorded only once. The V gene is TRBV30, the J gene TRBJ1-1; D remains unclear. With 0 bases removed from V and 0 bases from J, the gap between germline ends came to 11 bases. CDR3 length: 15 amino acids. Per the germline V gene, CDR1 is GTSNPN and CDR2 is SVGIG (reference sequence). The CDR3 protein is CAWSVPAIMNTEAFF. The CDR3 DNA sequence: TGTGCCTGGAGTGTGCCCGCAATAATGAACACTGAAGCTTTCTTT. Filled out from reference TRBV30 and TRBJ1-1, the complete variable domain reads SQTIHQWPATLVQPVGSPLSLECTVEGTSNPNLYWYRQAAGRGLQLLFYSVGIGQISSEVPQNLSASRPQDRQFILSSKKLLLSDSGFYLCAWSVPAIMNTEAFFGQGTRLTVV.